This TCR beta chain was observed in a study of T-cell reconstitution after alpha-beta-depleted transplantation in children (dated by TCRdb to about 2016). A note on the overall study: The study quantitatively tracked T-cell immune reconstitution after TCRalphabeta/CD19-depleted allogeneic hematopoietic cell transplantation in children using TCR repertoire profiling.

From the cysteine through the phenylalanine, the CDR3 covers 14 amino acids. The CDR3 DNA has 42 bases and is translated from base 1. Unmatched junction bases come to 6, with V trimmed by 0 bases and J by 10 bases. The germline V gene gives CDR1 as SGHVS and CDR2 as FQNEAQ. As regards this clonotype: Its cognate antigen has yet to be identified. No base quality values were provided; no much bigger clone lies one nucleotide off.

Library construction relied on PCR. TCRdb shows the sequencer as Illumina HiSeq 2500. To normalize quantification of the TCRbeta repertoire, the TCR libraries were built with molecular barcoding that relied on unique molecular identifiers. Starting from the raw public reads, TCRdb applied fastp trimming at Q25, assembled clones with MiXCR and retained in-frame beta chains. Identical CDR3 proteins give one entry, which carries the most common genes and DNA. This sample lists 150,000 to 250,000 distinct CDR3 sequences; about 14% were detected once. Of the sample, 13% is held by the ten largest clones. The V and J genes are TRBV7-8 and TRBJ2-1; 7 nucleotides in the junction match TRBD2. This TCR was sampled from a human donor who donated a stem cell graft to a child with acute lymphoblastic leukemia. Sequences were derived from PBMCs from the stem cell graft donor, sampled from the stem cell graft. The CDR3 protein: CASSLARLAREQFF. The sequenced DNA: TGTGCCAGCAGCTTAGCCCGACTAGCACGGGAGCAGTTCTTC.